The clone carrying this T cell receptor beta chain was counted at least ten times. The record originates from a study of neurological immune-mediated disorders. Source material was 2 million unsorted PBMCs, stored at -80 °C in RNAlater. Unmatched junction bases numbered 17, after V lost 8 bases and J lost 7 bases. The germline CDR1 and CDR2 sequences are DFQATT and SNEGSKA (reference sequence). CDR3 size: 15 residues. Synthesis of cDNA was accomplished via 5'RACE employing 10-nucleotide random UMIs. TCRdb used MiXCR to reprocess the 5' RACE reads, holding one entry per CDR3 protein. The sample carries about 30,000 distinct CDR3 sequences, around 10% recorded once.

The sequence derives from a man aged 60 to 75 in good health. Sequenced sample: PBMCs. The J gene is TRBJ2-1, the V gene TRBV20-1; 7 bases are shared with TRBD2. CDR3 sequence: CSTGRASFLGNEQFF. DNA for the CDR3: TGCAGTACGGGGAGGGCCTCATTTTTAGGAAATGAGCAGTTCTTC.